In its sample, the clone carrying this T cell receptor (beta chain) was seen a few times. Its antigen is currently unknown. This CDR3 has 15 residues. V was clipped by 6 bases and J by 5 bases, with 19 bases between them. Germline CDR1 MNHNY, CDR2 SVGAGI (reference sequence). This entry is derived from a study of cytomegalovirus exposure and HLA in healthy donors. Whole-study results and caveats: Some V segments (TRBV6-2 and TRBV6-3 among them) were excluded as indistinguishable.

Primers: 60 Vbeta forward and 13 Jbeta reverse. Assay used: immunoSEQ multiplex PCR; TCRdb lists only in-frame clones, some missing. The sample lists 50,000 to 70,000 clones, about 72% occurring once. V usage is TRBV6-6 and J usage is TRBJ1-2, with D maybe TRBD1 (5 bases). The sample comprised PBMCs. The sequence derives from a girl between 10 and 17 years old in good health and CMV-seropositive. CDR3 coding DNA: TGTGCCAGCAGAGCGGGACCTAGGACGTCATATGGCTACACCTTC. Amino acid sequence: CASRAGPRTSYGYTF.